These 19 T cell receptor beta chains were all obtained from the same sample, sequenced in a study of blood T cells in healthy people across ages. Primers used in a second PCR of roughly 6 to 11 cycles were a sample-barcoded 5' primer and a J-beta primer mix. Via MiXCR, TCRdb re-called the 5' RACE reads, giving one row per CDR3 protein. Found here are about 1 million distinct CDR3 sequences, approximately 26% of them singletons; the top ten hold about 0.8%. These sequences were also reported in another study, on T cells of mothers and their children.

Sequencing was carried out using blood. These receptors were taken from a girl aged 2-10 years in good health.

The chain is built from TRBV11-3 and TRBJ2-3; 7 nucleotides match TRBD2. Germline lookup yields CDR1 SGHNT and CDR2 YENEEA. This CDR3 contains 14 residues. The trim removed 3 bases at V and 8 bases at J, leaving 8 bases unmatched. Written as DNA, the CDR3 is TGTGCCAGCAGCTTGCGGGGGTCCTTGGGTACGCAGTATTTT. Amino acids: CASSLRGSLGTQYF.

The chain has TRBV5-1 and TRBJ1-1; D is unresolved. Trimming left V 2 bases short and J 2 bases short, with 10 bases between. CDR3 length equals 14 residues. The germline V gene has CDR1 SGHRS and CDR2 YFSETQ. CDR3 nucleotide sequence: TGCGCCAGCAGCTTCCGTCGGGTTAACACTGAAGCTTTCTTT. This codes for CASSFRRVNTEAFF.

The V gene is TRBV7-2, the J gene TRBJ1-2; D call uncertain. The CDR3 loop spans 13 amino acids. V lost 3 bases, J lost 8 bases, and 13 bases lay in between. CDR1 and CDR2 from the germline V gene are SGHTA and FQGNSA. CDR3 in DNA: TGTGCCAGCAGCTTCCGGGATCAAAGGGGCTACACCTTC. Protein sequence: CASSFRDQRGYTF.

This rearrangement joins TRBV4-1 to TRBJ2-1, with a weak D call TRBD2 (6 bases). V was pared by 0 bases and J by 6 bases, with 15 bases between. This CDR3 has 16 residues. CDR1 and CDR2 from the germline V gene are MGHRA and YSYEKL. The CDR3 is CASSQDPGVESNEQFF. CDR3 bases: TGCGCCAGCAGCCAAGATCCGGGAGTAGAGAGCAATGAGCAGTTCTTC.

The CDR3 sequence is CASSHNPRDITGELFF. CDR3 nucleotide sequence: TGTGCCAGCAGTCATAACCCCCGGGACATCACCGGGGAGCTGTTTTTT. This chain uses TRBV7-9 with TRBJ2-2, with TRBD1 as a possible D gene (6 bases). V was trimmed by 6 bases and J by 4 bases, leaving 18 bases between them. CDR1 and CDR2 (germline): SEHNR, FQNEAQ (reference sequence). The CDR3 is made up of 16 amino acids.

The rearrangement joins TRBV7-2 to TRBJ2-1; D uncertain. The CDR3 totals 15 residues. CDR1 and CDR2 from the germline V gene are SGHTA and FQGNSA. Trimming took off 2 bases at V and 6 bases at J, with 14 bases between the two ends. This CDR3 is CASSLWPPPANEQFF. CDR3 coding DNA: TGTGCCAGCAGCTTATGGCCCCCACCTGCCAATGAGCAGTTCTTC.

This clonotype appeared a few times. The gene calls are TRBV9 and TRBJ2-5; TRBD2 agrees at 9 bases. The DNA end lines up better with TRBJ2-1; the J call may be wrong. CDR3 length equals 15 residues. Germline CDR1 SGDLS, CDR2 YYNGEE. The CDR3 coding sequence is TGTGCCAGCAGCGTATCGGGCGGGGGGGCATTTGAGCAGTTCTTC. Translating gives CASSVSGGGAFEQFF.

The V and J genes are TRBV29-1 and TRBJ2-6; D not resolved. Trimming shortened V by 4 bases and J by 0 bases, and 4 bases separated the two germline ends. This CDR3 is built from 13 residues. CDR1 is SQVTM and CDR2 is ANQGSEA in the germline V gene. The CDR3 DNA follows: TGCAGCGTTGCACCCTCTGGGGCCAACGTCCTGACTTTC. Translated: CSVAPSGANVLTF.

This clonotype has just a few counts. The chain couples TRBV2 to TRBJ2-5; D ambiguous. There are 15 residues in the CDR3. The germline CDR1 and CDR2 sequences are SNHLY and FYNNEI. Trimming pared 1 base from V and 5 bases from J, leaving 14 bases between. The CDR3 reads CASSEGTVLGETQYF. The CDR3 DNA reads TGTGCCAGCAGTGAAGGGACCGTCCTTGGGGAGACCCAGTACTTC.

The chain combines TRBV29-1 with TRBJ2-2; TRBD1 is a possible D gene (5 bases). V was pared by 5 bases and J by 3 bases, with 16 bases between. Germline V gene lookup returns CDR1 SQVTM and CDR2 ANQGSEA. The CDR3 is 15 amino acids. The CDR3 coding sequence is TGCAGCGTTATGCCAGGGCTAAGGGACACCGGGGAGCTGTTTTTT. Amino acid sequence: CSVMPGLRDTGELFF.

V and J are TRBV18 and TRBJ2-7, with D perhaps assigned TRBD1 or TRBD2 (5 bases each). CDR3 length equals 14 residues. V gave up 3 bases and J gave up 12 bases, with 21 bases separating them. CDR1 and CDR2 (germline): KGHSH, LQKENI. DNA of the CDR3: TGTGCCAGCTCACCGCCACTCAGGGAGCGAGCATTGTACTTC. It translates to CASSPPLRERALYF.

The V and J genes are TRBV3-1 and TRBJ2-1; the D call may be TRBD1 or TRBD2 (6 bases each). CDR1 and CDR2 (germline): LGHDT, YNNKEL (reference sequence). CDR3 size: 16 residues. The V end was cut by 3 bases, the J end by 0 bases, with 12 bases between. The CDR3 spells CASSHEGGPSYNEQFF. The CDR3 nucleotides are TGTGCCAGCAGCCATGAGGGGGGCCCCTCCTACAATGAGCAGTTCTTC.

V is TRBV29-1 and J is TRBJ1-2, with D possibly being TRBD1 (6 bases). This CDR3 comprises 11 residues. Trimming pared 3 bases from V and 8 bases from J, leaving 10 bases between. From germline, CDR1 is SQVTM and CDR2 ANQGSEA. CDR3 loop: CSVEGAGGYTF. The DNA for the CDR3 is TGCAGCGTTGAGGGGGCTGGAGGCTACACCTTC.

This rearrangement joins TRBV7-2 to TRBJ2-5; D possibly corresponds to TRBD2 (5 bases). The V and J ends lost 1 base and 11 bases respectively, with 17 bases between them. The CDR3 contains 14 residues. Germline CDR1 SGHTA, CDR2 FQGNSA. The CDR3 region is CASSLEGLKREQYF. DNA for the CDR3: TGTGCCAGCAGCTTAGAGGGTCTTAAAAGGGAGCAGTACTTC.

The J gene is TRBJ1-1, the V gene TRBV11-2; D gene ambiguous. The germline V gene has CDR1 SGHAT and CDR2 FQNNGV. Trimming stripped 1 base from V and 11 bases from J, with 14 bases between. The CDR3 extends over 13 amino acids. The CDR3 DNA reads TGTGCCAGCAGCTTAGCGGGCCTCCCAGAGGCTTTCTTT. Amino acids: CASSLAGLPEAFF.

The rearrangement uses TRBV6-1 and TRBJ2-5, with D maybe TRBD1 (6 bases). The J call is in doubt because the DNA end fits TRBJ2-1 better. The CDR3 has 15 amino acids. Germline assignment: CDR1 MNHNS and CDR2 SASEGT. CDR3 DNA: TGTGCCAGCAGTGAAGTGATTATACAGGGCAATGAGCAGTTCTTC. Protein sequence: CASSEVIIQGNEQFF.

A few counts support this clonotype. The chain carries TRBV10-3 and TRBJ2-7, with no clear D. Trimming left V 1 base short and J 0 bases short, with 10 bases between. CDR1 is ENHRY and CDR2 is SYGVKD in the germline V gene. There are 15 residues in the CDR3. CDR3 region: CAISEWKASSYEQYF. The CDR3 DNA reads as TGTGCCATCAGTGAGTGGAAGGCGAGCTCCTACGAGCAGTACTTC.

V and J are TRBV29-1 and TRBJ2-1; 10 bases fit TRBD2. CDR1 SQVTM and CDR2 ANQGSEA come from the germline V gene. CDR3 size: 14 residues. Trimming removed 4 bases from V and 9 bases from J; junction bases left unmatched: 9. Written as DNA, the CDR3 is TGCAGCGTTGGTCCTAGCGGGAGCATCGGTGAGCAGTTCTTC. Translated: CSVGPSGSIGEQFF.

This clonotype was seen more than once but under ten times. V is TRBV12-3 or TRBV12-4 and J is TRBJ1-2; no clear D gene. Trimming took 3 bases from V and 2 from J, leaving 7 bases between them. CDR3 length: 13 residues. The CDR3 spells CASSFTRNYGYTF. CDR3 bases: TGTGCCAGCAGTTTCACCAGAAACTATGGCTACACCTTC.